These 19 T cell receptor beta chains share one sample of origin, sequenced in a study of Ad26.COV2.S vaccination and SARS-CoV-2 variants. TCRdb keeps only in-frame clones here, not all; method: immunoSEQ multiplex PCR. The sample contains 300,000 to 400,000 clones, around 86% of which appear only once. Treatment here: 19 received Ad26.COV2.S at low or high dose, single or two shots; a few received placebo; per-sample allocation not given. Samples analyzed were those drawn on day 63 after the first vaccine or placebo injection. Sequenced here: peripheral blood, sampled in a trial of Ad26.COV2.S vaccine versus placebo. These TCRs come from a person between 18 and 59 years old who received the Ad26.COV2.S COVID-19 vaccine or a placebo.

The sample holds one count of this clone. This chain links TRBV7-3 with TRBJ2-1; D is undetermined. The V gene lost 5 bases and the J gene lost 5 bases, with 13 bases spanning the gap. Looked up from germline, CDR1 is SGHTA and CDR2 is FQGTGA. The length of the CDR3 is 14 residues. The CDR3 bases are TGTGCCAGCAGCCCGACCCGCTCAGACAATGAGCAGTTCTTC. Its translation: CASSPTRSDNEQFF.

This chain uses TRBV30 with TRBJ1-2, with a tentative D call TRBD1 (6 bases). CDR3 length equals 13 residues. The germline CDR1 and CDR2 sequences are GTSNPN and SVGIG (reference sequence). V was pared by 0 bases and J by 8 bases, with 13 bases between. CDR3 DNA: TGTGCCTGGAGTGTACGTCAGGGGACCGGCTACACCTTC. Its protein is CAWSVRQGTGYTF.

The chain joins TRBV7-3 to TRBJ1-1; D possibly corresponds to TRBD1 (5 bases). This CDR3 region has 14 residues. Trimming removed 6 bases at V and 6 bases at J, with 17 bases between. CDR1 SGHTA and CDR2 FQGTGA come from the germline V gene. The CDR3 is CASSSQAGNPEAFF. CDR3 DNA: TGTGCCAGCAGTTCCCAGGCAGGGAATCCTGAAGCTTTCTTT.

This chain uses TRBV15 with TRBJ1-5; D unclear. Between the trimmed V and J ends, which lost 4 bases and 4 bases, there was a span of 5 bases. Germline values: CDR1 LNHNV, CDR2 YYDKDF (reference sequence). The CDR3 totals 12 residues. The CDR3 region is CATSMGNQPQHF. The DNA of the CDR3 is TGTGCCACCAGCATGGGGAATCAGCCCCAGCATTTT.

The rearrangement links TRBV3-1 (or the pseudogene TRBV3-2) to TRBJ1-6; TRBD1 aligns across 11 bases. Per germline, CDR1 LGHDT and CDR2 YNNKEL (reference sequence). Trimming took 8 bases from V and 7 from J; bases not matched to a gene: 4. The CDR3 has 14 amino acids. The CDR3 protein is CASGRTGGNSPLHF. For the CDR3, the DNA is TGTGCCAGCGGCAGGACAGGGGGCAATTCACCCCTCCACTTT.

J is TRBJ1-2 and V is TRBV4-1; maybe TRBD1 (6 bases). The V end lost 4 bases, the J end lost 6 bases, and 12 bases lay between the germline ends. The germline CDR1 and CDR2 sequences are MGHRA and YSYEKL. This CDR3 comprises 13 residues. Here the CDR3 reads CASSPEGVDGYTF. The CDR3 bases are TGCGCCAGCAGCCCTGAGGGGGTTGATGGCTACACCTTC.

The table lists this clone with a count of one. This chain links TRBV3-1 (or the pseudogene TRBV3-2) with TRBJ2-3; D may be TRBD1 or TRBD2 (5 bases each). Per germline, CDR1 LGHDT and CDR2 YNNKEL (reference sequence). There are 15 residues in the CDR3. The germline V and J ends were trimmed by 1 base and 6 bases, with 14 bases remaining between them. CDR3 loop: CASSQVGTLPDTQYF. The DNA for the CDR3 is TGTGCCAGCAGCCAAGTCGGGACCCTCCCCGATACGCAGTATTTT.

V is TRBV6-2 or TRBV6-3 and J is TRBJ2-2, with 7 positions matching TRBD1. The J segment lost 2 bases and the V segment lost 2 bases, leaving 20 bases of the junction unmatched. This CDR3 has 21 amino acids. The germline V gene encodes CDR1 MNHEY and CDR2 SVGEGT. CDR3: CASSYLTPGQIGRYNTGELFF. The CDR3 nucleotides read TGTGCCAGCAGTTACCTAACCCCGGGACAGATCGGCCGCTACAACACCGGGGAGCTGTTTTTT.

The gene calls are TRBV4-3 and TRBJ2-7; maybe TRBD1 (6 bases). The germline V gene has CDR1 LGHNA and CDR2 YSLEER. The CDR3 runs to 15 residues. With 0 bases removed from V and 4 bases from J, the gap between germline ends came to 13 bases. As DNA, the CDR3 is TGCGCCAGCAGCCAAGAAGACCAGGGGTGGTACGAGCAGTACTTC. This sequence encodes CASSQEDQGWYEQYF.

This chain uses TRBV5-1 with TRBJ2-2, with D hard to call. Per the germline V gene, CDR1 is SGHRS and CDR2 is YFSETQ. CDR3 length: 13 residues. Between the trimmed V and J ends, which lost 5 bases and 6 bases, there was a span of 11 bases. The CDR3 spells CASSSTFSGELFF. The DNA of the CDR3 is TGCGCCAGCAGTTCTACCTTTTCCGGGGAGCTGTTTTTT.

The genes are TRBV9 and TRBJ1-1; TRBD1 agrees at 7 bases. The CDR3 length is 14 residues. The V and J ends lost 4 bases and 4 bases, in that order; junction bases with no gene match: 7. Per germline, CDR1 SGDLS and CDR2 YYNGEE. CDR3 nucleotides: TGTGCCAGCAGCCTCCAGGGGGGGTCCACTGAAGCTTTCTTT. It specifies CASSLQGGSTEAFF.

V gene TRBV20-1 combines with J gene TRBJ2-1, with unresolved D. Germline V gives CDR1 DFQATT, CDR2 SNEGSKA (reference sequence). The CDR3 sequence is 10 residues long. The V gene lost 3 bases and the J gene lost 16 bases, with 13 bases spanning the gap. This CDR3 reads CSASNTPPFF. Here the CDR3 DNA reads TGCAGTGCTAGTAACACGCCACCTTTCTTC.

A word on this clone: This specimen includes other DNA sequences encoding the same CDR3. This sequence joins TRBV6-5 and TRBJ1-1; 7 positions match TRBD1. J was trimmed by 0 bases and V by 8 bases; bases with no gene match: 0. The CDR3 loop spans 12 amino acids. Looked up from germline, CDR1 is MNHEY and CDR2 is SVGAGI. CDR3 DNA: TGTGCCAGCGGGACAGTGAACACTGAAGCTTTCTTT. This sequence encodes CASGTVNTEAFF.

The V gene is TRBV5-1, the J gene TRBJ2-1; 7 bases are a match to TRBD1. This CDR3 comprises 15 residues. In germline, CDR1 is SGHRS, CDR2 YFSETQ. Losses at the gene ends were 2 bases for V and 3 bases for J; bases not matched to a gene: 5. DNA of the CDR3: TGCGCCAGCAGCTTCCGACAGGGAGACTACAATGAGCAGTTCTTC. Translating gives CASSFRQGDYNEQFF.

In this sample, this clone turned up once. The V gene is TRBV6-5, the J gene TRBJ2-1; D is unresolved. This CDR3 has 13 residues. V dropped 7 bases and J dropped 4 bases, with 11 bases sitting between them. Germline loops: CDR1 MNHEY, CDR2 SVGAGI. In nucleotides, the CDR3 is TGTGCCAGCATCGAAAATCCGTACAATGAGCAGTTCTTC. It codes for CASIENPYNEQFF.

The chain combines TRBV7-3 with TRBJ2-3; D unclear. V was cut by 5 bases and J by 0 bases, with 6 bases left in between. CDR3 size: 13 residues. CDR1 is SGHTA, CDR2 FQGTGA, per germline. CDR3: CASSPISTDTQYF. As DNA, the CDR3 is TGTGCCAGCAGCCCGATTAGCACAGATACGCAGTATTTT.

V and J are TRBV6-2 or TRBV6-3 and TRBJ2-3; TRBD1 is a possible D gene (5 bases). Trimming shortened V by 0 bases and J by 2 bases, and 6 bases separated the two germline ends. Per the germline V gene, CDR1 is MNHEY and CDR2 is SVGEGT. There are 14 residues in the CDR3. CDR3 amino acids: CASSYSDNTDTQYF. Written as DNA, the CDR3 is TGTGCCAGCAGTTACTCGGACAACACAGATACGCAGTATTTT.

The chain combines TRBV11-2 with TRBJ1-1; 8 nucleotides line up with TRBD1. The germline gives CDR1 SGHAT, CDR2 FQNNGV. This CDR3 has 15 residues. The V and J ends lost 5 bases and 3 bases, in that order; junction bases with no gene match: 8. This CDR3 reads CASSPWTGRDTEAFF. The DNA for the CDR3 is TGTGCCAGCAGCCCCTGGACAGGGAGGGACACTGAAGCTTTCTTT.

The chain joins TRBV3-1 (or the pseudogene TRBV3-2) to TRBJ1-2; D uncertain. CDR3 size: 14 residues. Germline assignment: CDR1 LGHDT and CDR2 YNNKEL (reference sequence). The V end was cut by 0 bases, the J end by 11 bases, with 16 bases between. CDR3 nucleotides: TGTGCCAGCAGCCAAGATAGGGTAGGGAGGCCATACACCTTC. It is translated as CASSQDRVGRPYTF.